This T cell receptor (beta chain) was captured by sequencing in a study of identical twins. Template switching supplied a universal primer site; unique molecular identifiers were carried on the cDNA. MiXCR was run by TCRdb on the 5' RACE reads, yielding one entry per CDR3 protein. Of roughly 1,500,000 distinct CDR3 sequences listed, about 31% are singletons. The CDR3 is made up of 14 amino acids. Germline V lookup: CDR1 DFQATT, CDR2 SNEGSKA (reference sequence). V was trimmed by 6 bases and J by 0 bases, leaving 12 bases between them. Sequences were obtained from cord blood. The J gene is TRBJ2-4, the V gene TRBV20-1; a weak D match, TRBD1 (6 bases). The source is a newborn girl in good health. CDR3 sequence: CSAYTGLAKNIQYF. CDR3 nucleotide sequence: TGCAGTGCCTACACAGGGCTAGCCAAAAACATTCAGTACTTC.